This T cell receptor (beta chain) was retrieved from a study of long-term antiretroviral therapy in people with HIV. For the study at large: In the earliest collections, sampling predates the 2015 immediate-ART recommendation by about a decade. Study results and caveats: Diversity remained lower than transplant donor controls, even though it increased after ART. Blood dating 2004 to 2017 may reflect older ART regimens.

Researchers report immunoSEQ v3.0 was run at survey level. Sequencing was performed with immunoSEQ multiplex PCR; in TCRdb, only in-frame clones are kept and a portion is missing. The table has around 13,000 clones, 75% to 85% seen once; the top ten hold under 15%. Cryopreserved PBMC samples of about 1-11 million cells were used for DNA extraction. In regard to this clone: No antigen is known for it.

The CDR3 loop spans 15 amino acids. Between the trimmed V and J ends, which lost 2 bases and 0 bases, there was a span of 8 bases. Germline lookup yields CDR1 SGHTA and CDR2 FQGNSA. V gene TRBV7-2 combines with J gene TRBJ1-3; unclear D gene. The source is a middle-aged man with HIV. Sequencing used unsorted PBMCs, obtained 3.2 years before starting antiretroviral therapy. The chain's CDR3 is CASSLQGSSGNTIYF. The CDR3 DNA follows: TGTGCCAGCAGCTTACAAGGTTCCTCTGGAAACACCATATATTTT.